The present entry profiles one T cell receptor beta chain with its context. This sample was included in a study of control samples from healthy donors and cancer patients. Trimming at V came to 0 bases and at J to 5 bases, leaving 4 bases not matched to a gene. The CDR3 extends over 14 amino acids. In germline, CDR1 is SGHRS, CDR2 YFSETQ. Here immunoSEQ multiplex PCR was the method, and the copy in TCRdb shows in-frame clones only, minus some. The table lists some 71,000 clones, roughly 91% of them singletons. The sequence was obtained from a man aged 60 to 75 with lung cancer. Sequencing was carried out using PBMCs. This chain uses TRBV5-1 with TRBJ1-1, with 7 bases identical to TRBD1. This CDR3 reads CASSLETGRTEAFF. Written as DNA, the CDR3 is TGCGCCAGCAGCTTGGAGACAGGGAGGACTGAAGCTTTCTTT.